In its sample, the clone carrying this T cell receptor (beta chain) was seen a few times. The data derive from a study of blood T cell repertoires in COVID-19. Study-wide background: Sites in the United States, Italy and Spain provided acute and convalescent COVID-19 samples. T cells, B-cell-depleted T cells, or PBMCs provided the cDNA or gDNA that served as material.

The V gene lost 6 bases and the J gene lost 3 bases, with 9 bases spanning the gap. Germline-derived CDR1 and CDR2 are SNHLY and FYNNEI. The CDR3 is 13 amino acids. Original processing notes: Counts of nucleated cells, estimated from reference gene primer amplification, were obtained. Libraries were prepared by immunoSEQ multiplex PCR; TCRdb keeps only in-frame clonotypes and omits some of them. V and J calls and clone size are copied from that table; D and trimming were computed from the DNA. The sample includes roughly 180,000 clones, roughly 80% of them seen just once. The origin of this receptor is a man aged 55 to 70 with active or convalescent COVID-19. The V call is TRBV2, the J call TRBJ1-3; D may be TRBD1 (6 bases). Source material: peripheral blood. CDR3 loop: CASSPGVGNTIYF. The CDR3 coding sequence is TGTGCCAGCAGCCCAGGGGTTGGAAACACCATATATTTT.